A selection of T cell receptor beta chains follows, all from one sample in a study of high-grade serous ovarian cancer treatment subgroups. Produced via immunoSEQ multiplex PCR; TCRdb's table is partial and in-frame only. The repertoire consists of fewer than 35,000 clones, with around 84% occurring once and the leading ten covering roughly 2%. What was sequenced was tumor tissue. These receptors were obtained from a human donor with high-grade serous ovarian cancer. Each CDR3 is given with its conserved first and last residue. The D gene is left open where the match is weak. Clone size is not always given. Where it is, it says once, few, many or a class for expanded clones.

clone size	V gene	D gene	J gene	CDR3 DNA	CDR3 protein
NA	TRBV6-6	NA	TRBJ1-2	TGTGCCAGCAGTTACTCGAGGCTCTATGGCTACACCTTC	CASSYSRLYGYTF
NA	TRBV5-5	NA	TRBJ2-7	TGTGCCAGCAGCCCAAGGGGCTCAAGGGACGAGCAGTACTTC	CASSPRGSRDEQYF
NA	TRBV11-2	TRBD1	TRBJ2-7	TGTGCCAGCAGCATCCCGGGACAGGGGGTGAGGGAGCAGTACTTC	CASSIPGQGVREQYF
NA	TRBV6-6	NA	TRBJ2-5	TGTGCCAGCAACCTCTCTGGAGAGACCCAGTACTTC	CASNLSGETQYF
once	TRBV6-6	NA	TRBJ1-2	TGTGCCAGCAGTTACTCCAGGGGAAGGATAGATGGCTACACCTTC	CASSYSRGRIDGYTF
NA	TRBV7-7	TRBD2	TRBJ2-3	TGTGCTAGCAGCCCACTAGCGGGAGTTACAGATACGCAGTATTTT	CASSPLAGVTDTQYF
once	TRBV19	TRBD2	TRBJ2-7	TGTGCCAGTAGTATCCGGGGGGACTCCTACGAGCAGTACTTC	CASSIRGDSYEQYF
NA	TRBV5-6	TRBD1	TRBJ2-1	TGTGCCAGCAGCTTGGGGCAGAGGACAGGGAACAATGAGCAGTTCTTC	CASSLGQRTGNNEQFF
NA	TRBV30	NA	TRBJ2-2	TGTGCCTGTTCCCCCCGGAGCACCGGGGAGCTGTTTTTT	CACSPRSTGELFF
NA	TRBV11-2	TRBD2	TRBJ2-2	TGTGCCAGCAGCACCCGACTAGCGGGAGGCCTAAAGGGCGGGGAGCTGTTTTTT	CASSTRLAGGLKGGELFF
few	TRBV28	NA	TRBJ2-7	TGTGCCACTTCGACGGGGGGCTCTATCTACGAGCAGTACTTC	CATSTGGSIYEQYF
NA	TRBV6-1	NA	TRBJ1-2	TGTGCCAGCAGTGAAGGGCAGGGGTTCGTTCGGTATGGCTACACCTTC	CASSEGQGFVRYGYTF
NA	TRBV6-1	NA	TRBJ1-5	TGTGCCAGCAGTGAACTCTATCAGCCCCAGCATTTT	CASSELYQPQHF
NA	TRBV15	TRBD2	TRBJ2-1	TGTGCCACCAGCACCAGACTAGCGAGATACAATGAGCAGTTCTTC	CATSTRLARYNEQFF
once	TRBV30	NA	TRBJ2-5	TGTGCTGCGGGACAGCGTCAAGAGACCCAGTACTTC	CAAGQRQETQYF
NA	TRBV19	TRBD1	TRBJ1-2	TGTGCCAGTAGTCAAAGCGCGACAGGGAACTATGGCTACACCTTC	CASSQSATGNYGYTF
NA	TRBV28	NA	TRBJ1-4	TGTGCCAGCAGTTCCCCGGGGCTAGCAACTAATGAAAAACTGTTTTTT	CASSSPGLATNEKLFF
NA	TRBV28	TRBD1	TRBJ1-1	TGTGCCAGCAGTTTTGGACAGGGGAGAATGAACACTGAAGCTTTCTTT	CASSFGQGRMNTEAFF
NA	TRBV23-1	NA	TRBJ2-2	TGCGCCAGCAGTCAATTAGAGGGGATGGCAGGGCGGTGCGGGTCACCCGGGGAGCTGTTTTTT	CASSQLEGMAGRCGSPGELFF
NA	TRBV10-3	TRBD1	TRBJ2-6	TGTGCCATCAGTAATGCCGGGACAGGGGGCCCCCGTCGGTCCTCTGGGGCCAACGTCCTGACTTTC	CAISNAGTGGPRRSSGANVLTF
once	TRBV15	NA	TRBJ2-3	TGTGCCACCAGCAGACGAGCATTTCCTAGCACAGATACGCAGTATTTT	CATSRRAFPSTDTQYF
NA	TRBV28	NA	TRBJ1-2	TGTGCCAGCAGTCGCTCCGGGGCTAACTATGGCTACACCTTC	CASSRSGANYGYTF
NA	TRBV13	NA	TRBJ2-5	TGTGCCAGCAGCTTATCTGGCCATAGGGAGACCCAGTACTTC	CASSLSGHRETQYF
NA	TRBV5-1	NA	TRBJ2-7	TGCGCCAGCAGCTTGGGGGGGGTAGCCTACGAGCAGTACTTC	CASSLGGVAYEQYF
NA	TRBV28	TRBD1	TRBJ2-7	TGTGCCAGCAGTTTAGACCGGGACAGGGAATTCCCGCTTCCCCAATTC	CASSLDRDREFPLPQF
NA	TRBV19	NA	TRBJ1-3	TGTGCCAGTACCGTCGCACAGGCTGGAAACACCATATATTTT	CASTVAQAGNTIYF
NA	TRBV6-6	TRBD1	TRBJ1-1	TGTGCCAGCAGGGACAGGATGAACACTGAAGCTTTCTTT	CASRDRMNTEAFF
NA	TRBV29-1	NA	TRBJ2-3	TGCAGCGCGGCCCAGACTAGATTGTTGGATACGCAGTATTTT	CSAAQTRLLDTQYF
NA	TRBV30	NA	TRBJ2-7	TGTGCCTGGAGTCCCAGGGGGGGGAAGCAGTACTTC	CAWSPRGGKQYF
NA	TRBV30	NA	TRBJ1-5	TGTGCCTGGAGTCGAGGTTTGGGGTATAGCAATCAGCCCCAGCATTTT	CAWSRGLGYSNQPQHF
few	TRBV19	TRBD2	TRBJ2-2	TGTGCCAGTAGTCACACTAGCGGGAGAGTGGAGCTGTTTTTT	CASSHTSGRVELFF
once	TRBV7-8	NA	TRBJ1-2	TGTGCCAGCAGCCAAATCGATTATTGGCGGGGCTACACCTTC	CASSQIDYWRGYTF
NA	TRBV11-2	NA	TRBJ1-1	TGTGCCAGCAGCTTAGCGCGGGGGGCAGGGGAGGACACTGAAGCTTTCTTT	CASSLARGAGEDTEAFF
NA	TRBV10-2	TRBD2	TRBJ2-7	TGCGCCAGCAGGACGACTAGCGGGGCCTCCTACGAGCAGTACTTC	CASRTTSGASYEQYF
few	TRBV19	NA	TRBJ1-5	TGTGCCAGTAGTATAGCGGGGGGGTGGCAGCCCCAGCATTTT	CASSIAGGWQPQHF
once	TRBV27	TRBD2	TRBJ2-7	TGTGCCAGTTCCTCTAGCGGCCCCTACGAGCAGTACTTC	CASSSSGPYEQYF
once	TRBV6-1	NA	TRBJ2-2	TGTGCCAGCAGTGAACCGAGAGTGACGGGGCGAACCGGGGAGCTGTTTTTT	CASSEPRVTGRTGELFF
NA	TRBV25-1	NA	TRBJ1-1	TGTGCCAGCACCCCACGGGGAGGGGTCTCTGAAGCTTTCTTT	CASTPRGGVSEAFF
NA	TRBV11-2	TRBD1	TRBJ2-7	TGTGCCAGCAGCTTAGGGACAGGAGGTTCCTACGAGCAGTACTTC	CASSLGTGGSYEQYF
NA	TRBV9	NA	TRBJ2-2	TGTGCCAGCAGCGTAGATCTGGGGAGGGGGTCCTCCGGCGGGGAGCTGTTTTTT	CASSVDLGRGSSGGELFF
NA	TRBV7-2	NA	TRBJ2-2	TGTGCCAGCAGCTTAGGGATAGAGGGGCTCAGCGGGGAGCTGTTTTTT	CASSLGIEGLSGELFF
NA	TRBV5-1	NA	TRBJ2-3	TGCGCCAGCAGCTTGGCCGAGGGCACCACAGATACGCAGTATTTT	CASSLAEGTTDTQYF
NA	TRBV5-1	NA	TRBJ2-3	TGCGCCAGCAGCTTGGGGGAGGCCCGAGATACGCAGTATTTT	CASSLGEARDTQYF
NA	TRBV5-1	NA	TRBJ1-3	TGCGCCAGCAGCTTGGCGGATAGCTCTGGAAACACCATATATTTT	CASSLADSSGNTIYF
once	TRBV5-1	TRBD2	TRBJ2-7	TGCGCCAGCAGCTTGCGTAGCGGGGTATCCTACGAGCAGTACTTC	CASSLRSGVSYEQYF
NA	TRBV19	NA	TRBJ2-4	TGTGCCAGTAGTATTCAGGCAGGGGAAGGGAACATTCAGTACTTC	CASSIQAGEGNIQYF
NA	TRBV5-1	NA	TRBJ2-7	TGCGCCAGCAGCTTGGGCGGGACCGGTTACGAGCAGTACTTC	CASSLGGTGYEQYF
NA	TRBV25-1	TRBD2	TRBJ2-1	TGTGCCGGGGGGGGTAGCGGGTCGCGCAATGAGCAGTTCTTC	CAGGGSGSRNEQFF
NA	TRBV9	NA	TRBJ1-2	TGTGCCAGCAGCGTCGGAGTAAGTTGGACTAACTATGGCTACACCTTC	CASSVGVSWTNYGYTF
once	TRBV30	TRBD1	TRBJ2-7	TGTGCCTGGGACAGGGGCGAGTACTACGAGCAGTACTTC	CAWDRGEYYEQYF
once	TRBV6-1	NA	TRBJ2-1	TGTGCCAGCAGTGAGGGACAGGATGGGACTAACGAGCAGTTCTTC	CASSEGQDGTNEQFF
NA	TRBV6-5	NA	TRBJ2-2	TGTGCCAGCAGTTACGGGACCGGGGAGCTGTTTTTT	CASSYGTGELFF